The 29 T cell receptor beta chains given below trace back to one sample, sequenced in a study of blood T cell repertoires in COVID-19 (dated by TCRdb to the early 2020s). Libraries were built with the immunoSEQ multiplex PCR assay. Held by TCRdb, this immuneACCESS table contains in-frame sequences only and omits some clones. Under half of the omission traces to an unresolved V gene where checked; the cause of the rest is unknown. The sample includes fewer than 65,000 clones, with 70% to 80% observed a single time. Of the sample, roughly 25% falls within the top ten clones. The sample consisted of peripheral blood. These receptors were taken from a man aged 65-85 years with acute or convalescent COVID-19.

V and J are TRBV6-6 and TRBJ1-5; perhaps TRBD1 as D (5 bases). The ends were cut back, 2 bases at V and 5 bases at J, with 16 bases in the middle. There are 16 residues in the CDR3. Per germline, CDR1 MNHNY and CDR2 SVGAGI (reference sequence). CDR3 bases: TGTGCCAGCAGTTACCAGGGCCGGGCCTCCCATCAGCCCCAGCATTTT. Amino acid sequence: CASSYQGRASHQPQHF.

The CDR3 sequence is CASSPTGNYGYTF. The CDR3 nucleotides are TGTGCCAGCAGCCCTACAGGGAACTATGGCTACACCTTC. The gene calls are TRBV6-2 or TRBV6-3 and TRBJ1-2; perhaps TRBD1 as D (6 bases). V gave up 6 bases and J gave up 2 bases, with 10 bases separating them. The CDR3 extends over 13 amino acids. The germline V gene has CDR1 MNHEY and CDR2 SVGEGT.

The V and J genes are TRBV19 and TRBJ1-1; unclear D gene. Looked up from germline, CDR1 is LNHDA and CDR2 is SQIVND (reference sequence). The V end lost 7 bases, the J end lost 3 bases, and 12 bases lay between the germline ends. CDR3 length equals 13 residues. The CDR3 reads CASTPTRYTEAFF. CDR3 bases: TGTGCCAGTACTCCGACACGATACACTGAAGCTTTCTTT.

In this sample, this clone turned up a few times. This chain connects TRBV30 to TRBJ2-3; D not resolved. The CDR3 runs to 13 residues. Germline V gene sequence: CDR1 GTSNPN, CDR2 SVGIG (reference sequence). Deletions cut 0 bases from V and 1 base from J, with 5 bases between. CDR3 in amino acids: CAWSVGGTDTQYF. The DNA of the CDR3 is TGTGCCTGGAGTGTTGGAGGCACAGATACGCAGTATTTT.

This clone was counted at least ten times. The chain recombines TRBV10-3 with TRBJ2-3; D may be TRBD1 (5 bases). The CDR3 has 13 residues. Germline V gene data show CDR1 as ENHRY and CDR2 as SYGVKD. The V end lost 8 bases, the J end lost 3 bases, and 12 bases lay between the germline ends. The CDR3 reads CAIGEAGTDTQYF. In DNA form, the CDR3 reads TGTGCCATCGGGGAAGCAGGGACAGATACGCAGTATTTT.

V usage is TRBV6-2 or TRBV6-3 and J usage is TRBJ2-3; 7 nucleotides align to TRBD2. CDR3 size: 16 residues. Germline CDR1 reads MNHEY; CDR2 reads SVGEGT. V shed 0 bases, J shed 4 bases, and the junction held 7 bases outside the gene matches. The CDR3 nucleotides read TGTGCCAGCAGTTACTCGGGCGGGGGTGACCCAGATACGCAGTATTTT. Amino acids: CASSYSGGGDPDTQYF.

The rearrangement joins TRBV12-3 or TRBV12-4 to TRBJ2-2, with D unresolved. The CDR3 has 11 residues. Trimming cost V 7 bases and J 4 bases, with 4 bases left between them. The chain's CDR3 is CASTSTGELFF. DNA for the CDR3: TGTGCCAGCACCAGCACCGGGGAGCTGTTTTTT.

This clone was recorded once. Here the CDR3 reads CASRSGGSGEQYF. The DNA of the CDR3 is TGCGCCAGCAGGTCTGGGGGCAGTGGCGAGCAGTACTTC. The chain recombines TRBV5-1 with TRBJ2-7, with TRBD1 as a possible D gene (6 bases). The CDR3 is made up of 13 amino acids. Per germline, CDR1 SGHRS and CDR2 YFSETQ. V gave up 5 bases and J gave up 6 bases, with 15 bases separating them.

The rearrangement links TRBV5-6 to TRBJ1-5; TRBD1 agrees at 7 bases. V trimming: 3 bases; J trimming: 5 bases; junction bases outside the gene matches: 11. This CDR3 has 16 amino acids. Germline-derived CDR1 and CDR2 are SGHDT and YYEEEE. This CDR3 reads CASSYGAGTADQPQHF. In DNA form, the CDR3 reads TGTGCCAGCAGCTATGGTGCCGGGACAGCGGATCAGCCCCAGCATTTT. Together with reference TRBV5-6 and TRBJ1-5, the CDR3 gives the full variable domain: DAGVTQSPTHLIKTRGQQVTLRCSPKSGHDTVSWYQQALGQGPQFIFQYYEEEERQRGNFPDRFSGHQFPNYSSELNVNALLLGDSALYLCASSYGAGTADQPQHFGDGTRLSIL.

This rearrangement joins TRBV7-3 to TRBJ2-7; TRBD1 might be the D (6 bases). The V and J ends lost 10 bases and 3 bases respectively, with 25 bases between them. The length of the CDR3 is 16 residues. CDR1 SGHTA and CDR2 FQGTGA come from the germline V gene. CDR3 sequence: CATRGVAQGTCYEQYF. DNA for the CDR3: TGTGCCACCCGTGGGGTTGCCCAGGGGACCTGCTACGAGCAGTACTTC.

The V and J genes are TRBV5-4 and TRBJ1-3; D possibly corresponds to TRBD1 (5 bases). Germline V lookup: CDR1 SGHNT, CDR2 YYREEE (reference sequence). The CDR3 spans 14 residues. The V gene lost 0 bases and the J gene lost 4 bases, with 8 bases spanning the gap. The CDR3 nucleotides read TGTGCCAGCAGCTTGGAGGGGCAGGGAAACACCATATATTTT. This gives the protein CASSLEGQGNTIYF.

DNA of the CDR3: TGTGCCAGCAGGATCCGGGACAGCGTAACTGAAGCTTTCTTT. Amino acids: CASRIRDSVTEAFF. The chain couples TRBV5-5 to TRBJ1-1; 7 bases are a match to TRBD1. In germline, CDR1 is SGHKS, CDR2 YYEKEE (reference sequence). The CDR3 is made up of 14 amino acids. V gave up 5 bases and J gave up 5 bases; unmatched junction bases: 9.

This clone is labeled as medium-sized. The rearrangement uses TRBV27 and TRBJ2-3; 7 positions match TRBD2. V lost 5 bases and J lost 0; bases outside the gene matches: 8. The length of the CDR3 is 16 residues. Germline-derived CDR1 and CDR2 are MNHEY and SMNVEV (reference sequence). CDR3 region: CASSATGTTSTDTQYF. As DNA, the CDR3 is TGTGCCAGCAGTGCGACCGGGACTACAAGCACAGATACGCAGTATTTT.

The chain combines TRBV7-3 with TRBJ1-1; perhaps TRBD1 as D (6 bases). Germline-derived CDR1 and CDR2 are SGHTA and FQGTGA. Trimming took off 6 bases at V and 0 bases at J, with 11 bases between the two ends. The CDR3 extends over 14 amino acids. The CDR3 is CASSPDRMNTEAFF. CDR3 DNA sequence: TGTGCCAGCAGTCCCGACAGGATGAACACTGAAGCTTTCTTT.

The sample holds a few counts of this clone. The J gene is TRBJ2-3, the V gene TRBV6-5; 8 bases map to TRBD1. CDR1 and CDR2 (germline): MNHEY, SVGAGI. The trim removed 5 bases at V and 2 bases at J, leaving 6 bases unmatched. The CDR3 is 15 amino acids. CDR3 bases: TGTGCCAGCAGTACCGGACAGGGAGTCACAGATACGCAGTATTTT. Protein product: CASSTGQGVTDTQYF.

V is TRBV29-1 and J is TRBJ2-3; 7 bases match TRBD2. This CDR3 comprises 11 residues. With 3 bases clipped from V and 9 bases from J, the junction kept 3 bases outside the gene matches. Germline V gene sequence: CDR1 SQVTM, CDR2 ANQGSEA. The CDR3 here is CSVEVGGTQYF. The CDR3 coding sequence is TGCAGCGTTGAGGTGGGGGGGACGCAGTATTTT.

This chain connects TRBV29-1 to TRBJ1-2; D call uncertain. The V gene lost 7 bases and the J gene lost 6 bases, with 9 bases spanning the gap. The CDR3 contains 10 residues. CDR1 and CDR2 from the germline V gene are SQVTM and ANQGSEA. In nucleotides, the CDR3 is TGCAGCGCTACAGCTGATGGCTACACCTTC. Its protein product is CSATADGYTF.

There are a few counts of this clone. The chain combines TRBV6-1 with TRBJ2-1; TRBD2 is a possible D gene (5 bases). Germline V gene lookup returns CDR1 MNHNS and CDR2 SASEGT. The V gene lost 6 bases and the J gene lost 0 bases, with 15 bases spanning the gap. The CDR3 consists of 16 residues. The CDR3 spells CASSERGLGSYNEQFF. CDR3 nucleotide sequence: TGTGCCAGCAGCGAACGGGGATTGGGCTCCTACAATGAGCAGTTCTTC.

The chain couples TRBV5-6 to TRBJ2-4, with 11 bases identical to TRBD1. CDR1 and CDR2 from the germline V gene are SGHDT and YYEEEE. The CDR3 loop spans 15 amino acids. V was clipped by 0 bases and J by 8 bases; unmatched bases: 4. The CDR3, as DNA: TGTGCCAGCAGCTTGGAGGGACAGGGGGGTTACATTCAGTACTTC. Translation gives CASSLEGQGGYIQYF.

The CDR3 coding sequence is TGTGCCTGGAGTGTAGCTTACGGGGGTGAAGCTTTCTTT. It encodes CAWSVAYGGEAFF. The rearrangement uses TRBV30 and TRBJ1-1, with a tentative D call TRBD1 (5 bases). This CDR3 is built from 13 residues. V shed 0 bases and J shed 7 bases, with 12 bases lying between them. The germline CDR1 and CDR2 sequences are GTSNPN and SVGIG (reference sequence).

V gene TRBV7-2 combines with J gene TRBJ2-5; the D is unclear. Trimming took 2 bases from V and 5 from J, leaving 6 bases between them. In germline, CDR1 is SGHTA, CDR2 FQGNSA. This CDR3 is 12 amino acids long. For the CDR3, the DNA is TGTGCCAGCAGCTTATCCCGGGAGACCCAGTACTTC. Protein sequence: CASSLSRETQYF.

The chain employs TRBV5-4 and TRBJ2-3; TRBD1 aligns across 7 bases. Unmatched junction bases numbered 5, after V lost 4 bases and J lost 3 bases. CDR3 length: 14 residues. CDR1 is SGHNT, CDR2 YYREEE, per germline (reference sequence). The CDR3 loop reads CASSMGQITDTQYF. In DNA, the CDR3 is TGTGCCAGCAGCATGGGACAGATTACAGATACGCAGTATTTT.

This clone was seen only a few times. The V gene is TRBV18, the J gene TRBJ1-6, with 7 bases identical to TRBD1. The J segment lost 8 bases and the V segment lost 5 bases, leaving 6 bases of the junction unmatched. Per the germline V gene, CDR1 is KGHSH and CDR2 is LQKENI. This CDR3 contains 14 residues. The CDR3 coding sequence is TGTGCCAGCTCAACAGGGGAATCCCATTCACCCCTCCACTTT. It translates to CASSTGESHSPLHF.

V and J are TRBV27 and TRBJ1-1; D may be TRBD1 (6 bases). V was cut by 4 bases and J by 1 base, with 13 bases left in between. This CDR3 region has 15 residues. Germline V gene lookup returns CDR1 MNHEY and CDR2 SMNVEV (reference sequence). CDR3 sequence reads: CASSSNRQANTEAFF. CDR3 DNA: TGTGCCAGCAGTTCGAACCGACAGGCGAACACTGAAGCTTTCTTT.

A few counts support this clone. This sequence joins TRBV5-4 and TRBJ1-2; TRBD1 agrees at 10 bases. The CDR3 runs 15 residues. Germline lookup yields CDR1 SGHNT and CDR2 YYREEE (reference sequence). The junction had 5 bases not matched to a gene; V was cut back by 2 bases and J by 4 bases. The CDR3 is CASSLGQGVAYGYTF. DNA for the CDR3: TGTGCCAGCAGCTTAGGACAGGGGGTGGCCTATGGCTACACCTTC.

This clone appeared a few times. Written as DNA, the CDR3 is TGTGCCAGTAGTATCCTACAGGGGAGCAATCAGCCCCAGCATTTT. Protein product: CASSILQGSNQPQHF. The gene calls are TRBV19 and TRBJ1-5; 7 bases fit TRBD1. CDR1 is LNHDA and CDR2 is SQIVND in the germline V gene (reference sequence). This CDR3 contains 15 residues. J lost 1 base, V lost 3 bases, and 3 bases had no gene match.

This chain links TRBV30 with TRBJ1-2, with D perhaps matching TRBD1 (6 bases). Germline CDR1 GTSNPN, CDR2 SVGIG (reference sequence). The CDR3 loop spans 14 amino acids. V was trimmed by 4 bases and J by 0 bases, leaving 12 bases between them. The DNA for the CDR3 is TGTGCCTGGAACTGGCAGGGGTCTAACTATGGCTACACCTTC. Translating it yields CAWNWQGSNYGYTF.

This chain joins TRBV6-5 and TRBJ2-1, with 7 bases aligning to TRBD1. There are 15 residues in the CDR3. Germline-derived CDR1 and CDR2 are MNHEY and SVGAGI. Trimming cost V 1 base and J 5 bases; bases outside gene matches: 5. For the CDR3, the DNA is TGTGCCAGCAGTTACTGGGGACAGATCGACAATGAGCAGTTCTTC. Protein sequence: CASSYWGQIDNEQFF.

The chain links TRBV18 to TRBJ2-5; 10 bases map to TRBD2. Germline assignment: CDR1 KGHSH and CDR2 LQKENI. With V trimmed by 6 bases and J by 4 bases, 11 bases remained unmatched. CDR3 length: 16 amino acids. The CDR3, as DNA: TGTGCCAGCTCCCTACAAGCGGGGGGGCTGAGAGAGACCCAGTACTTC. This gives the protein CASSLQAGGLRETQYF.